This T cell receptor beta chain was identified during a study of T-cell memory formation after mild COVID-19. One entry per CDR3 protein, called by TCRdb with MiXCR from the 5' RACE reads. This table holds roughly 150,000 distinct CDR3 sequences, roughly 14% found once. This receptor was identified in an adult woman who had mild COVID-19 (a few samples of this study predate the infection). Cell type and time point are not known. Sequenced input: PBMCs or a T cell subset sorted from them (not recorded which).

CDR3 in DNA: TGTGCCAGCAGCCAAGGAGGGATGGGGAATCAGCCCCAGCATTTT. This codes for CASSQGGMGNQPQHF. This chain uses TRBV3-1 with TRBJ1-5, with D unresolved. This CDR3 has 15 residues. The V and J ends lost 1 base and 4 bases respectively, with 11 bases between them. CDR1 is LGHDT, CDR2 YNNKEL, per germline (reference sequence).